This T cell receptor (beta chain) was documented in a study of blood T cell repertoires in COVID-19. Clones were read by immunoSEQ multiplex PCR, and TCRdb kept only the in-frame ones, dropping some. Of fewer than 350,000 clones in the sample, 87% are singletons; the top ten hold around 8%. Trimming pared 2 bases from V and 0 bases from J, leaving 15 bases between. Germline CDR1 reads SGHKS; CDR2 reads YYEKEE (reference sequence). This CDR3 contains 18 residues. The receptor comes from a woman aged 45-59 years who had recovered from COVID-19. This rearrangement joins TRBV5-5 to TRBJ2-6; D possibly corresponds to TRBD1 (6 bases). Sequencing was carried out using peripheral blood. As DNA, the CDR3 is TGTGCCAGCAGCTTCCGGGACACTAGGACCTCTGGGGCCAACGTCCTGACTTTC. It encodes CASSFRDTRTSGANVLTF.